Following are 29 T cell receptor beta chains from one sample sequenced in a study of CD8+CD57+ T cells in acquired aplastic anemia. TCR beta VDJ and CDR3 profiling used genomic DNA as template. Via MiXCR, TCRdb re-called the reads, giving one row per CDR3 protein. Here the sample spans 200,000 to 250,000 distinct CDR3 sequences, 34% being singletons. The sample taken for sequencing was sorted CD4+, CD8+, or CD8+CD57+ T cells (not recorded which) from PBMCs. The source of these receptors is a human donor in good health, serving as a control.

This clonotype was seen a handful of times. The chain combines TRBV20-1 with TRBJ2-1, with 11 nucleotides matching TRBD2. The J segment lost 9 bases and the V segment lost 1 base, leaving 8 bases of the junction unmatched. Germline-derived CDR1 and CDR2 are DFQATT and SNEGSKA (reference sequence). The CDR3 extends over 15 amino acids. CDR3 loop: CSARGGLAVPREQFF. The CDR3 DNA reads TGCAGTGCTAGAGGGGGACTAGCGGTCCCACGTGAGCAGTTCTTC.

This clonotype has a count of ten or more. The genes are TRBV7-3 and TRBJ2-5; D is unresolved. V was pared by 2 bases and J by 0 bases, with 4 bases between. The CDR3 extends over 13 amino acids. Germline CDR1 SGHTA, CDR2 FQGTGA. The CDR3 loop reads CASSLDNQETQYF. CDR3 nucleotide sequence: TGTGCCAGCAGCTTAGACAACCAAGAGACCCAGTACTTC.

This clonotype was detected a few times. The chain uses TRBV4-1 and TRBJ1-4, with a possible D match to TRBD1 (5 bases). Germline CDR1 is MGHRA and CDR2 is YSYEKL. Trimming removed 2 bases from V and 4 bases from J, with 11 bases in between. The CDR3 length is 15 residues. The CDR3 region has the DNA TGCGCCAGCAGCCAACATGACAGAGATAATGAAAAACTGTTTTTT. Its translation is CASSQHDRDNEKLFF.

This clonotype has a count of ten or more. The chain is built from TRBV6-2 or TRBV6-3 and TRBJ1-2; D uncertain. The CDR3 is made up of 13 amino acids. V dropped 0 bases and J dropped 7 bases, with 9 bases sitting between them. CDR1 and CDR2 (germline): MNHEY, SVGEGT. This CDR3 reads CASSYSRAGGYTF. The CDR3, as DNA: TGTGCCAGCAGTTACTCGAGGGCTGGTGGCTACACCTTC.

There are a few counts of this clonotype. The chain employs TRBV5-4 and TRBJ1-6; D possibly corresponds to TRBD1 (5 bases). This CDR3 has 14 amino acids. Between the trimmed V and J ends, which lost 3 bases and 13 bases, there was a span of 17 bases. Germline CDR1 and CDR2: SGHNT and YYREEE (reference sequence). CDR3 DNA: TGTGCCAGCAGCTCGGGTGGGTCAGAGGGGCCCCTCCACTTT. As protein: CASSSGGSEGPLHF.

This clonotype was recorded at least ten times. J is TRBJ1-2 and V is TRBV7-2; D unresolved. CDR3 length: 16 amino acids. Germline assignment: CDR1 SGHTA and CDR2 FQGNSA. The germline V and J ends were trimmed by 0 bases and 0 bases, with 11 bases remaining between them. As DNA, the CDR3 is TGTGCCAGCAGCTTAGCGTGGATAGGAACTAACTATGGCTACACCTTC. Amino acids: CASSLAWIGTNYGYTF.

This clonotype was counted at least ten times. The genes are TRBV19 and TRBJ1-1; TRBD1 agrees at 7 bases. This CDR3 spans 15 amino acids. From germline, CDR1 is LNHDA and CDR2 SQIVND (reference sequence). J was trimmed by 1 base and V by 1 base; bases with no gene match: 3. The CDR3 DNA reads as TGTGCCAGTAGTATAGGGGGACAGAGGAACACTGAAGCTTTCTTT. Its translation is CASSIGGQRNTEAFF.

In regard to this clonotype: A read error may explain this, as a much larger clone is one base away. The chain couples TRBV12-3 or TRBV12-4 to TRBJ2-7, with a weak D call TRBD1 (5 bases). CDR3 length: 14 residues. The CDR3 protein is CASSFRQGSYGQYF. CDR3 bases: TGTGCCAGCAGTTTTCGTCAGGGATCCTACGGGCAGTACTTC.

The V call is TRBV7-8, the J call TRBJ2-7, with 13 bases that match TRBD2. The V gene's germline CDR1 is SGHVS and CDR2 FQNEAQ. V trimming: 5 bases; J trimming: 5 bases; junction bases outside the gene matches: 6. The CDR3 sequence is 15 residues long. The CDR3 spells CASSRRTSGGNEQYF. The CDR3 region has the DNA TGTGCCAGCAGCCGACGGACTAGCGGGGGAAACGAGCAGTACTTC.

Points on this clonotype: This clone may be a read error of a much larger clone one base away. The conserved phenylalanine or tryptophan normally closing the CDR3 is absent here, so this likely arose from a read error. CDR3 nucleotides: TGTGCCAGCAGCCAAGGGAACTCCTACGAGCAGTACCTC. Translated, it gives CASSQGNSYEQYL. The V call is TRBV25-1, the J call TRBJ2-7; D remains unclear. The CDR3 spans 13 residues. V was shortened by 6 bases and J by 0 bases, with 9 bases between the two germline ends. Germline V gene data show CDR1 as MGHDK and CDR2 as SYGVNS.

Only a few counts were recorded for this clonotype. This could be a read error, since a much larger clone is one nucleotide away. The chain combines TRBV19 with TRBJ1-1; D gene unclear. This CDR3 contains 12 residues. Germline lookup yields CDR1 LNHDA and CDR2 SQIVND (reference sequence). CDR3 DNA sequence: TGTGCCAGTAGTAAATACGGCACTGGAGCTTTCTTT. Amino acid sequence: CASSKYGTGAFF.

This chain connects TRBV15 to TRBJ1-5; 9 bases are shared with TRBD1. The CDR3 totals 20 residues. V was clipped by 3 bases and J by 2 bases; unmatched bases: 17. Germline CDR1 reads LNHNV; CDR2 reads YYDKDF (reference sequence). Here the CDR3 DNA reads TGTGCCACCAGCAGCTTTCCCGGACTTGTCGGGACAGGGTGCAATCAGCCCCAGCATTTT. The encoded protein is CATSSFPGLVGTGCNQPQHF. The full variable domain, its missing parts supplied by reference TRBV15 and TRBJ1-5, is DAMVIQNPRYQVTQFGKPVTLSCSQTLNHNVMYWYQQKSSQAPKLLFHYYDKDFNNEADTPDNFQSRRPNTSFCFLDIRSPGLGDTAMYLCATSSFPGLVGTGCNQPQHFGDGTRLSIL.

This clonotype was picked up a small number of times. This sequence may be a read error, since a much larger clone differs from it by one base. This sequence joins TRBV19 and TRBJ1-1; TRBD1 matches 7 bases. CDR1 LNHDA and CDR2 SQIVND come from the germline V gene (reference sequence). J gave up 11 bases and V 3 bases, and 9 bases lay outside the gene matches. This CDR3 has 13 residues. CDR3 residues: CASSMRTGDYAFF. In DNA, the CDR3 is TGTGCCAGTAGTATGAGGACAGGTGATTACGCTTTCTTT.

V usage is TRBV24-1 and J usage is TRBJ1-1; 7 bases are shared with TRBD1. Germline CDR1 and CDR2: KGHDR and SFDVKD. The ends lost 8 bases at V and 8 bases at J; junction bases unmatched: 10. This CDR3 region has 13 residues. CDR3 coding DNA: TGTGCCACCACCCGGGAGCGGGACAGCGAAGCTTTCTTT. Protein: CATTRERDSEAFF.

This clonotype was counted at least ten times. The rearrangement uses TRBV7-2 and TRBJ2-7, with D possibly TRBD1 on 6 matching bases. The CDR3 has 15 residues. Trimming pared 0 bases from V and 2 bases from J, leaving 11 bases between. CDR1 is SGHTA and CDR2 is FQGNSA in the germline V gene. The CDR3 coding sequence is TGTGCCAGCAGCTTAGCCCGGGACATCCCCTACGAGCAGTACTTC. Translated, it gives CASSLARDIPYEQYF.

There are many counts of this clonotype. The chain employs TRBV19 and TRBJ1-4; TRBD1 aligns across 7 bases. Germline CDR1 is LNHDA and CDR2 is SQIVND (reference sequence). The CDR3 sequence is 15 residues long. V lost 5 bases and J lost 5; bases outside the gene matches: 8. Written as DNA, the CDR3 is TGTGCCAGTAGTGAGGACAGGATGCGGAATGAAAAACTGTTTTTT. Translation: CASSEDRMRNEKLFF.

This clonotype was seen only a few times. The junction differs from germline at one of its ends, possibly a read error. The chain is built from TRBV2 and TRBJ1-2; D unresolved. In germline, CDR1 is SNHLY, CDR2 FYNNEI. CDR3 length: 13 residues. The CDR3 protein is CAGSAEGDYGYTF. In nucleotides, the CDR3 is TGTGCCGGCAGTGCCGAGGGTGACTACGGCTACACCTTC.

This clonotype occurred many times. The chain joins TRBV2 to TRBJ2-5; 7 bases are shared with TRBD1. This CDR3 is built from 15 residues. V gave up 3 bases and J gave up 2 bases; unmatched junction bases: 6. Germline loops: CDR1 SNHLY, CDR2 FYNNEI. The CDR3 DNA reads as TGTGCCAGCAGTGAGACGGCAGGGGGACAAGAGACCCAGTACTTC. This sequence encodes CASSETAGGQETQYF.

This clonotype was picked up a small number of times. V is TRBV2 and J is TRBJ2-2, with no clear D. This CDR3 has 15 amino acids. Germline assignment: CDR1 SNHLY and CDR2 FYNNEI. The germline V and J ends were trimmed by 1 base and 4 bases, with 10 bases remaining between them. This chain's CDR3 is CASSEVWQLTGELFF. Here the CDR3 DNA reads TGTGCCAGCAGTGAAGTCTGGCAGCTCACCGGGGAGCTGTTTTTT. Full variable domain (missing parts from reference TRBV2 and TRBJ2-2): EPEVTQTPSHQVTQMGQEVILRCVPISNHLYFYWYRQILGQKVEFLVSFYNNEISEKSEIFDDQFSVERPDGSNFTLKIRSTKLEDSAMYFCASSEVWQLTGELFFGEGSRLTVL.

This clonotype was recorded once. Likely a read error: the CDR3 ends without its conserved phenylalanine or tryptophan. V and J are TRBV11-2 and TRBJ2-2; D unclear. V gave up 5 bases and J gave up 2 bases, with 15 bases separating them. Germline values: CDR1 SGHAT, CDR2 FQNNGV. The CDR3 spans 16 residues. The CDR3 coding sequence is TGTGCCAGCAGCCATGCTACAGCGTATAACACCGGGGAGCTGTTTGTT. Encoded protein: CASSHATAYNTGELFV.

V is TRBV5-8 and J is TRBJ2-5; TRBD1 aligns across 11 bases. Germline V gene sequence: CDR1 SGHTS, CDR2 YDEGEE. The CDR3 is made up of 17 amino acids. V lost 1 base to trimming and J lost 4 bases; unmatched junction nucleotides: 9. The CDR3 DNA follows: TGTGCCAGCAGCTTGATAAGGACAGGGGGCTACGGAGAGACCCAGTACTTC. Its protein product is CASSLIRTGGYGETQYF. Full variable domain (remainder filled in from reference TRBV5-8 and TRBJ2-5): EAGVTQSPTHLIKTRGQQATLRCSPISGHTSVYWYQQALGLGLQFLLWYDEGEERNRGNFPPRFSGRQFPNYSSELNVNALELEDSALYLCASSLIRTGGYGETQYFGPGTRLLVL.

In regard to this clonotype: No conserved phenylalanine or tryptophan ends this CDR3, so it is likely a read error. The chain combines TRBV29-1 with TRBJ2-7; no definite D call. The V end was cut by 0 bases, the J end by 6 bases, with 9 bases between. Germline V gives CDR1 SQVTM, CDR2 ANQGSEA. This CDR3 contains 12 residues. The CDR3 loop is CSVEDAGLEQYL. The CDR3 nucleotides are TGCAGCGTTGAAGATGCAGGTCTCGAGCAGTACCTC.

This clonotype appeared many times. The V call is TRBV20-1, the J call TRBJ2-3; D is unresolved. The length of the CDR3 is 15 residues. Trimming took 0 bases from V and 0 from J, leaving 10 bases between them. Germline CDR1 reads DFQATT; CDR2 reads SNEGSKA (reference sequence). In DNA, the CDR3 is TGCAGTGCTAGAGATGAAACACCTAGCACAGATACGCAGTATTTT. Translating it yields CSARDETPSTDTQYF.

The J gene is TRBJ2-1, the V gene TRBV18; TRBD1 matches at 8 bases. The CDR3 totals 14 residues. CDR1 KGHSH and CDR2 LQKENI come from the germline V gene. Losses at the gene ends were 4 bases for V and 7 bases for J; bases not matched to a gene: 6. The chain's CDR3 is CASSLTQGANEQFF. The CDR3 DNA sequence: TGTGCCAGCTCACTGACGCAGGGGGCGAATGAGCAGTTCTTC.

The chain combines TRBV20-1 with TRBJ2-7; maybe TRBD1 (6 bases). This CDR3 spans 14 amino acids. Germline CDR1 DFQATT, CDR2 SNEGSKA (reference sequence). Trimming removed 2 bases from V and 3 bases from J, with 14 bases in between. The CDR3: CSARPPGGFYEQYF. DNA for the CDR3: TGCAGTGCTAGACCTCCTGGGGGCTTCTACGAGCAGTACTTC.

This clonotype was counted a few times. The chain joins TRBV11-2 to TRBJ2-1, with D possibly TRBD2 on 5 matching bases. From germline, CDR1 is SGHAT and CDR2 FQNNGV. Trimming took 5 bases from V and 2 from J, leaving 16 bases between them. The CDR3 runs to 16 residues. CDR3 nucleotides: TGTGCCAGCAGCCCCCCCGGGGTCGGAGCCTACAATGAGCAGTTCTTC. This encodes CASSPPGVGAYNEQFF.

This clonotype was observed many times. This chain links TRBV4-2 with TRBJ2-5, with a tentative D call TRBD1 (6 bases). Germline V gene lookup returns CDR1 LGHNA and CDR2 YNFKEQ. This CDR3 comprises 15 residues. Trimming took off 0 bases at V and 2 bases at J, with 10 bases between the two ends. CDR3 loop: CASSQEGDRQETQYF. The CDR3 nucleotides read TGTGCCAGCAGCCAAGAAGGTGACAGGCAAGAGACCCAGTACTTC.

This clonotype was counted ten times or more. J is TRBJ2-1 and V is TRBV7-9; unclear D gene. This CDR3 region has 13 residues. V lost 2 bases to trimming and J lost 5 bases, with 7 bases between them. Per the germline V gene, CDR1 is SEHNR and CDR2 is FQNEAQ (reference sequence). The CDR3 nucleotides are TGTGCCAGCAGCTTATGGGCAAACAATGAGCAGTTCTTC. Protein sequence: CASSLWANNEQFF.

This clonotype turned up a few times. Possible read error: a much larger clone is one base away. Without the conserved terminal phenylalanine or tryptophan, this CDR3 likely stems from a read error. The chain has TRBV20-1 and TRBJ1-5; D might be TRBD1 (6 bases). The CDR3 runs 14 residues. With 3 bases removed from V and 2 bases from J, the gap between germline ends came to 11 bases. The germline gives CDR1 DFQATT, CDR2 SNEGSKA (reference sequence). This chain's CDR3 is CSASLAGGNQPQHS. CDR3 in DNA: TGCAGTGCTAGTCTGGCAGGGGGCAATCAGCCCCAGCATTCT.